The text below deals with one T cell receptor beta chain. Its target is not known. Use of 60 Vbeta and 13 Jbeta primers characterized the PCR. This table comes from immunoSEQ multiplex PCR, and its TCRdb copy is limited to in-frame clones, with some not included. The listing records roughly 71,000 clones. The CDR3 is made up of 17 amino acids. CDR1 is SEHNR and CDR2 is FQNEAQ in the germline V gene (reference sequence). The J segment lost 2 bases and the V segment lost 5 bases, leaving 6 bases of the junction unmatched. The sample comes from a study of cytomegalovirus exposure and HLA in healthy donors. Findings of the study overall: Across HLA loci, a later analysis found differing TCR association rates, with DRB1 most and HLA-C fewest. In a later analysis, about 17,000 TCR beta sequences were associated with HLA alleles at 0.05 false discovery rate. CMV serostatus was the only immune exposure information that was available. Within a later analysis, the majority of CMV-associated TCR beta chains appeared HLA-restricted.

The chain combines TRBV7-9 with TRBJ2-2; 12 nucleotides match TRBD2. Sequenced input: PBMCs. The sequence was obtained from a woman in her forties in good health and CMV-seropositive. CDR3 region: CASSPGLAGSNTGELFF. As DNA, the CDR3 is TGTGCCAGCAGCCCCGGACTAGCGGGGAGCAACACCGGGGAGCTGTTTTTT.